The present entry profiles one TCR beta chain with its context. V was pared by 3 bases and J by 0 bases, with 22 bases between. This CDR3 is 19 amino acids long. Germline CDR1 SGDLS, CDR2 YYNGEE. The sample is drawn from a study of control samples from healthy donors and cancer patients. Measured with immunoSEQ multiplex PCR; TCRdb has only the in-frame clones, and not every one. Of 95,000 to 100,000 clones in the sample, 80% to 90% were seen once. The sample was blood. This chain uses TRBV9 with TRBJ2-4; possibly TRBD1 or TRBD2 for D (5 bases each). The TCR comes from a man aged 30-40 years in good health. CDR3 in DNA: TGTGCCAGCAGCGCGGGGCCCTTAGAACTGGGTATAGCCAAAAACATTCAGTACTTC. Its protein is CASSAGPLELGIAKNIQYF. The full variable domain, rest sourced from reference TRBV9 and TRBJ2-4, is DSGVTQTPKHLITATGQRVTLRCSPRSGDLSVYWYQQSLDQGLQFLIQYYNGEERAKGNILERFSAQQFPDLHSELNLSSLELGDSALYFCASSAGPLELGIAKNIQYFGAGTRLSVL.